This is a list of T cell receptor beta chains from one sample in a study of blood T cells in healthy people across ages. One entry per CDR3 protein, called by TCRdb with MiXCR from the 5' RACE reads. The sample has about 630,000 distinct CDR3 sequences, roughly 21% seen once; the top ten hold roughly 3.6%. Sequences were obtained from blood. These receptors were taken from a man between 65 and 80 years old in good health. CDR3s include the opening cysteine and the closing phenylalanine or tryptophan. The order of the fields is V gene, clone size, J gene, D gene, CDR3 protein, CDR3 DNA. A D gene is named only where the DNA matches it firmly. Clone size is given for some rows only: seen once, a few or many times, or a class if the clone is expanded.

V: TRBV27
size: NA
J: TRBJ2-7
D: NA
CDR3: CASSLSGVVLTGVYEQYF
DNA: TGTGCCAGCAGTTTATCTGGGGTGGTCCTTACGGGAGTCTACGAGCAGTACTTC

V: TRBV7-9
size: NA
J: TRBJ2-3
D: TRBD1
CDR3: CASSLAGQGMDTQYF
DNA: TGTGCCAGCAGCTTAGCCGGACAGGGAATGGATACGCAGTATTTT

V: TRBV15
size: many
J: TRBJ2-5
D: NA
CDR3: CATSREETQYF
DNA: TGTGCCACCAGCAGAGAGGAGACCCAGTACTTC

V: TRBV6-6
size: NA
J: TRBJ1-1
D: NA
CDR3: CASSWGGSTEAFF
DNA: TGTGCCAGCAGTTGGGGGGGAAGCACTGAAGCTTTCTTT

V: TRBV2
size: NA
J: TRBJ1-1
D: NA
CDR3: CASKTHQTGAPRSEAFF
DNA: TGTGCCAGCAAGACTCACCAGACGGGGGCGCCCCGCTCTGAAGCTTTCTTT

V: TRBV14
size: NA
J: TRBJ2-5
D: NA
CDR3: CASSPQPYQEIQYF
DNA: TGTGCCAGCAGCCCACAACCGTACCAAGAGATCCAGTACTTC

V: TRBV5-1
size: NA
J: TRBJ2-7
D: TRBD1
CDR3: CASSLKGTGPMGDYEQYF
DNA: TGCGCCAGCAGCTTGAAGGGGACAGGGCCCATGGGCGACTACGAGCAGTACTTC

V: TRBV12-3/TRBV12-4
size: NA
J: TRBJ2-1
D: NA
CDR3: CASSAPLGVAVNEQFF
DNA: TGTGCCAGCAGTGCCCCGCTGGGAGTAGCCGTCAATGAGCAGTTCTTC

V: TRBV12-3/TRBV12-4
size: few
J: TRBJ1-1
D: TRBD1
CDR3: CASSPRTGGVTEAFF
DNA: TGTGCCAGCAGCCCGAGGACAGGTGGGGTCACTGAAGCTTTCTTT

V: TRBV20-1
size: NA
J: TRBJ2-1
D: TRBD2
CDR3: CSAILGLAEYNEQFF
DNA: TGCAGTGCTATCCTTGGACTAGCCGAATACAATGAGCAGTTCTTC

V: TRBV3-1
size: NA
J: TRBJ2-7
D: NA
CDR3: CASSQLNAPYEQYF
DNA: TGTGCCAGCAGCCAACTTAACGCCCCCTACGAGCAGTACTTC

V: TRBV12-3/TRBV12-4
size: NA
J: TRBJ2-3
D: NA
CDR3: CASSSRDFTDTQYF
DNA: TGTGCCAGCAGTTCTAGGGACTTCACAGATACGCAGTATTTT

V: TRBV7-9
size: NA
J: TRBJ2-7
D: TRBD2
CDR3: CASSLSVAGAYEQYF
DNA: TGTGCCAGCAGCTTATCCGTAGCGGGAGCCTACGAGCAGTACTTC

V: TRBV3-1
size: few
J: TRBJ2-2
D: NA
CDR3: CASRGKLTGELFF
DNA: TGTGCCAGCAGAGGGAAGCTCACCGGGGAGCTGTTTTTT

V: TRBV12-3/TRBV12-4
size: NA
J: TRBJ1-2
D: TRBD1
CDR3: CASTATGQGGGYTF
DNA: TGTGCCAGCACGGCAACTGGACAGGGTGGAGGCTACACCTTC

V: TRBV4-3
size: many
J: TRBJ2-2
D: NA
CDR3: CASSQDGGSGELFF
DNA: TGCGCCAGCAGCCAAGATGGGGGTTCCGGGGAGCTGTTTTTT

V: TRBV4-3
size: NA
J: TRBJ2-7
D: TRBD1
CDR3: CASSISRQGSYEQYF
DNA: TGCGCCAGCAGCATATCTAGACAGGGGTCCTACGAGCAGTACTTC

V: TRBV20-1
size: NA
J: TRBJ1-4
D: NA
CDR3: CSARVQGDEKLFF
DNA: TGCAGTGCTAGAGTTCAGGGAGATGAAAAACTGTTTTTT

V: TRBV5-1
size: few
J: TRBJ1-1
D: NA
CDR3: CASSLPGYTEAFF
DNA: TGCGCCAGCAGCTTGCCGGGCTACACTGAAGCTTTCTTT

V: TRBV7-2
size: few
J: TRBJ1-6
D: TRBD1
CDR3: CASSSEGTGKIPPHF
DNA: TGTGCCAGCAGCTCAGAGGGGACAGGGAAGATTCCCCCCCACTTT

V: TRBV20-1
size: NA
J: TRBJ2-7
D: TRBD2
CDR3: CSARSHGTSGISGQYF
DNA: TGCAGTGCTAGATCCCATGGGACTAGCGGGATATCTGGGCAGTACTTC

V: TRBV4-1
size: few
J: TRBJ2-5
D: TRBD1
CDR3: CASSQAGQGKETQYF
DNA: TGCGCCAGCAGCCAGGCCGGACAGGGGAAAGAGACCCAGTACTTC

V: TRBV12-3/TRBV12-4
size: NA
J: TRBJ2-1
D: NA
CDR3: CASSLNFRGEQFF
DNA: TGTGCCAGCAGTTTAAATTTCCGTGGGGAGCAGTTCTTC

V: TRBV4-3
size: NA
J: TRBJ2-3
D: TRBD2
CDR3: CASSQDGSGGTDTQYF
DNA: TGCGCCAGCAGCCAAGATGGGAGCGGGGGAACAGATACGCAGTATTTT

V: TRBV6-5
size: NA
J: TRBJ2-1
D: NA
CDR3: CASSSVPGHGNEQFF
DNA: TGTGCCAGCAGTTCTGTTCCGGGCCACGGGAATGAGCAGTTCTTC

V: TRBV6-5
size: many
J: TRBJ2-1
D: TRBD2
CDR3: CASSRGSYNEQFF
DNA: TGTGCCAGCAGTCGCGGGAGTTACAATGAGCAGTTCTTC

V: TRBV27
size: NA
J: TRBJ2-5
D: TRBD1
CDR3: CASSSQHGQGETQYF
DNA: TGTGCCAGCAGTTCACAACATGGACAGGGAGAGACCCAGTACTTC

V: TRBV19
size: NA
J: TRBJ2-3
D: TRBD2
CDR3: CASSLAGGSDTQYF
DNA: TGTGCCAGTAGTCTGGCGGGAGGGTCAGATACGCAGTATTTT

V: TRBV6-6
size: NA
J: TRBJ1-3
D: NA
CDR3: CASSYEVVNTIYF
DNA: TGTGCCAGCAGTTATGAGGTTGTAAACACCATATATTTT

V: TRBV29-1
size: many
J: TRBJ2-7
D: NA
CDR3: CSVEESRGFSYEQYF
DNA: TGCAGCGTTGAAGAGTCTAGGGGATTCTCCTACGAGCAGTACTTC

V: TRBV7-8
size: many
J: TRBJ2-3
D: NA
CDR3: CASSLGSSDTQYF
DNA: TGTGCCAGCAGCTTAGGGTCTTCAGATACGCAGTATTTT

V: TRBV20-1
size: few
J: TRBJ1-3
D: NA
CDR3: CSASGRTSGNTIYF
DNA: TGCAGTGCTAGCGGACGGACCTCTGGAAACACCATATATTTT

V: TRBV5-1
size: few
J: TRBJ2-1
D: NA
CDR3: CASSLGPQRRSYNEQFF
DNA: TGCGCCAGCAGCTTGGGCCCCCAGCGGCGGTCCTACAATGAGCAGTTCTTC

V: TRBV6-6
size: NA
J: TRBJ1-1
D: NA
CDR3: CASSTFLDTNTEAFF
DNA: TGTGCCAGCAGTACCTTCCTTGACACGAACACTGAAGCTTTCTTT

V: TRBV2
size: NA
J: TRBJ1-1
D: NA
CDR3: CASSTGPGNTEAFF
DNA: TGTGCCAGCAGTACCGGGCCCGGGAACACTGAAGCTTTCTTT

V: TRBV28
size: NA
J: TRBJ2-1
D: NA
CDR3: CASSRSYNEQFF
DNA: TGTGCCAGCAGCCGTTCCTACAATGAGCAGTTCTTC

V: TRBV20-1
size: NA
J: TRBJ2-7
D: TRBD1
CDR3: CSARDGQGKTYEQYF
DNA: TGCAGTGCTAGAGACGGACAGGGGAAGACCTACGAGCAGTACTTC

V: TRBV20-1
size: NA
J: TRBJ2-6
D: NA
CDR3: CSADWPGANVLTF
DNA: TGCAGTGCTGACTGGCCTGGGGCCAACGTCCTGACTTTC

V: TRBV7-9
size: few
J: TRBJ2-7
D: NA
CDR3: CASSLSRAGMVAYEQYF
DNA: TGTGCCAGCAGCTTAAGTCGGGCAGGGATGGTAGCCTACGAGCAGTACTTC

V: TRBV20-1
size: few
J: TRBJ2-1
D: NA
CDR3: CSARDATSSYNEQFF
DNA: TGCAGTGCTAGAGACGCGACAAGCTCCTACAATGAGCAGTTCTTC

V: TRBV12-3/TRBV12-4
size: NA
J: TRBJ2-7
D: TRBD1
CDR3: CASSSWPGQGNYEQYF
DNA: TGTGCCAGCAGTTCATGGCCGGGACAGGGCAACTACGAGCAGTACTTC

V: TRBV5-5
size: few
J: TRBJ1-2
D: TRBD1
CDR3: CASSLGQFYGYAF
DNA: TGTGCCAGCAGCCTGGGACAGTTCTATGGCTACGCCTTC

V: TRBV5-1
size: few
J: TRBJ2-6
D: NA
CDR3: CASSLALSGANVPTF
DNA: TGCGCCAGCAGCTTGGCTCTCTCTGGGGCCAACGTCCCGACTTTC

V: TRBV6-1
size: NA
J: TRBJ2-3
D: TRBD2
CDR3: CASSELREWVDTQYF
DNA: TGTGCCAGCAGTGAACTGCGGGAGTGGGTAGATACGCAGTATTTT

V: TRBV5-5
size: NA
J: TRBJ2-1
D: NA
CDR3: CASSLDLSLGGQFF
DNA: TGTGCCAGCAGCTTGGATCTTAGCCTCGGGGGGCAGTTCTTC

V: TRBV5-5
size: few
J: TRBJ1-1
D: NA
CDR3: CASRTGPENTEAFF
DNA: TGTGCCAGCAGGACAGGCCCCGAAAACACTGAAGCTTTCTTT

V: TRBV5-1
size: NA
J: TRBJ2-1
D: NA
CDR3: CASSLEGKKGDEQFF
DNA: TGCGCCAGCAGCTTGGAAGGCAAAAAGGGGGATGAGCAGTTCTTC

V: TRBV27
size: few
J: TRBJ1-1
D: NA
CDR3: CASSLYRGIGTEAFF
DNA: TGTGCCAGCAGTTTATATCGGGGAATCGGCACTGAAGCTTTCTTT

V: TRBV5-5
size: NA
J: TRBJ1-2
D: NA
CDR3: CASSLQLGNYGYTF
DNA: TGTGCCAGCAGCTTACAGCTGGGAAACTATGGCTACACCTTC

V: TRBV12-3/TRBV12-4
size: few
J: TRBJ1-4
D: NA
CDR3: CASRGGANEKLFF
DNA: TGTGCCAGCAGGGGTGGAGCTAATGAAAAACTGTTTTTT

V: TRBV19
size: NA
J: TRBJ2-7
D: TRBD1
CDR3: CASSSGTGRNKQYF
DNA: TGTGCCAGTAGTTCCGGGACAGGGCGGAACAAGCAGTACTTC

V: TRBV6-6
size: few
J: TRBJ2-5
D: NA
CDR3: CASGSGEGETQYF
DNA: TGTGCCAGCGGTTCAGGGGAGGGGGAGACCCAGTACTTC

V: TRBV2
size: few
J: TRBJ2-1
D: NA
CDR3: CASSVLAPYNEQFF
DNA: TGTGCCAGCAGTGTCCTGGCACCCTACAATGAGCAGTTCTTC

V: TRBV27
size: NA
J: TRBJ2-3
D: NA
CDR3: CASSLARLADTQYF
DNA: TGTGCCAGCAGTTTAGCCCGACTAGCAGATACGCAGTATTTT